This T cell receptor (beta chain) was sequenced for a study of T cells after yellow fever vaccination. Trimming cost V 8 bases and J 1 base, with 14 bases left between them. The germline V gene encodes CDR1 LGHNA and CDR2 YSLEER. This CDR3 is 14 amino acids long. TCRdb called the 5' RACE reads again in MiXCR, with one record for every CDR3 protein. The table has more than 95,000 distinct CDR3 sequences, 7.5% to 10% seen once. This clonotype came up a few times. This sequence joins TRBV4-3 and TRBJ1-1, with D possibly being TRBD1 (6 bases). The origin of this receptor is a man aged 18 to 35 who received the YFV17D yellow fever vaccine. The sample consisted of CD8+ T cells sorted from PBMCs, taken on the day of the yellow fever booster vaccination. The CDR3 sequence is CASGGGLKNTEAFF. CDR3 sequence (DNA): TGCGCCAGCGGCGGGGGCCTAAAGAACACTGAAGCTTTCTTT.